A single sample gave rise to the 2 T cell receptor beta chains below, sequenced in a study of blood T cell repertoires in COVID-19. Libraries were prepared by immunoSEQ multiplex PCR; TCRdb keeps only in-frame clonotypes and omits some of them. This table has some 180,000 clones, around 81% appearing once. Sample: peripheral blood. The receptor set was obtained from a woman between 35 and 50 years old with COVID-19, enrolled during active disease.

The rearrangement joins TRBV6-5 to TRBJ2-1; a weak D match, TRBD1 (6 bases). Germline loops: CDR1 MNHEY, CDR2 SVGAGI. The V and J ends lost 2 bases and 2 bases respectively, with 13 bases between them. The CDR3 sequence is 16 residues long. The CDR3 spells CASSYNPTGPYNEQFF. The CDR3 DNA reads as TGTGCCAGCAGTTACAATCCGACAGGCCCCTACAATGAGCAGTTCTTC.

The V gene is TRBV5-1, the J gene TRBJ2-7, with D maybe TRBD2 (5 bases). The V gene lost 1 base and the J gene lost 5 bases, with 7 bases spanning the gap. This CDR3 contains 12 residues. Looked up from germline, CDR1 is SGHRS and CDR2 is YFSETQ. The chain's CDR3 is CASSLSSDEQYF. CDR3 coding DNA: TGCGCCAGCAGCTTGAGTAGCGACGAGCAGTACTTC.